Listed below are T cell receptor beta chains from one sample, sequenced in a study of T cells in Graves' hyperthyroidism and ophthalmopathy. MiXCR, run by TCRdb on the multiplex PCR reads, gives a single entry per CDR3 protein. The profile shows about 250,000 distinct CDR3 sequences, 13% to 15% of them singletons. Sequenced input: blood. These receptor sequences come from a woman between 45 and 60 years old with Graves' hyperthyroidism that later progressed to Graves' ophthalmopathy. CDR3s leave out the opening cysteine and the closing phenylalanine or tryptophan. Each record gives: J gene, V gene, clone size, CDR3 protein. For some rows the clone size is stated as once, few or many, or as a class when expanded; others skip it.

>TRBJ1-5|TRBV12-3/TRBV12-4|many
ASSLDRGQPQH
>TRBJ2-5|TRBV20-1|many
TPLGTAETQY
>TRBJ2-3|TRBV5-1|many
ASSLSRDGDTQY
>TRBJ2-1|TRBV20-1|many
SASDVGDEQF
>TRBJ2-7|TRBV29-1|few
SVIPSGSLYEQY
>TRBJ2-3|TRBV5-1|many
ASSRERSDTQY
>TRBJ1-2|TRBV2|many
ASSELGAPNYGYT
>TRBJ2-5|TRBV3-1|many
ASSQETQY
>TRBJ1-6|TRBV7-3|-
ASSPSGGRNNSPLH
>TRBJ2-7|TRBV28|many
ASSLDRGGYEQY
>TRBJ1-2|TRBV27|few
ASGPLGQGGIYGYT
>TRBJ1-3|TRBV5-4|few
ASSLAGGSRRTIY
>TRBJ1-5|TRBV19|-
ASSKDRGRWQPQH
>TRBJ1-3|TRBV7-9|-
ASSFTGSSGNTIY
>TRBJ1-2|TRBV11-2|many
ASSLRLGDYGYT
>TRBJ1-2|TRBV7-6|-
ASSYRGDRHVSGYT
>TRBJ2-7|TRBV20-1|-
SARISVGRAYEQY
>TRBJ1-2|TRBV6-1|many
ASRRDRTNYGYT
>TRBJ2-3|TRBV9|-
ASSVGGLAGAGDTQY
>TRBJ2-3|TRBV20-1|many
SGRLAATDTQY
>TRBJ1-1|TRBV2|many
ARGPPRTANTEAF
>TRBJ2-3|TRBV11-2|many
ASSAGWRASTDTQY
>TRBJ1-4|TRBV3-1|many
ASSRTLGQGTGEKLF
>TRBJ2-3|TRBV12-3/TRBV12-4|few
ASSFTDTQY
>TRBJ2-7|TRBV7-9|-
ASSLGGTSGTYEQY
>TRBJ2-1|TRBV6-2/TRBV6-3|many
ASRLAGPEQF
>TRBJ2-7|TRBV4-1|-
ASSQTVTYEQY
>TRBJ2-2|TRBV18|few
ASSPGLGPGELF
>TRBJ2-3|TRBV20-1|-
SASAASGAEDTQY
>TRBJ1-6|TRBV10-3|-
ATYRGTNSPLH
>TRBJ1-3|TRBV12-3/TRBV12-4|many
ASSRSGNTIY
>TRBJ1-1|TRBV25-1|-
ASTYWTEAF
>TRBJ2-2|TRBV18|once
ASSLTGRAVNTGELF
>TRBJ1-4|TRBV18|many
ASSPRDPDEGKLF
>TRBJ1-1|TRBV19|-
ASKTGGAGYGTEAF
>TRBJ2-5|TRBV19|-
ATSDWTTSETQY
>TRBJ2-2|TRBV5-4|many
ASSGVDFSPGELF
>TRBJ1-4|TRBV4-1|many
ASSQNGGKLF
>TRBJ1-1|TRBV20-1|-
SAPVGTHTEAF
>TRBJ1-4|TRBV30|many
ARDTTNEKLF
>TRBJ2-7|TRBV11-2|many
ASSSAVEQY
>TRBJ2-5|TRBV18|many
ASSPQGRETQY
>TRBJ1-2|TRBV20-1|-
SARPGQGSGYT
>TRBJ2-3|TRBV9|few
ASSVGTSGGTDTQY
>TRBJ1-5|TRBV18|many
ASSPPGTGGRQPQH
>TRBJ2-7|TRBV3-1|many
ASSLRGKRGYEQY
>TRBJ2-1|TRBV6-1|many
ASRREAVYNEQF
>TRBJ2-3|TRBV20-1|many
SARSGTGETQY
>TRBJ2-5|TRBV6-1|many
ASSGHHGGSQETQY
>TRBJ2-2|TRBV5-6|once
ASSLASGAGELF